This T cell receptor beta chain was obtained from a study of response to subunit inactivated influenza vaccine. Study-wide points: Every seasonal influenza vaccination brings in few new T cells, the authors suggested.

V lost 6 bases, J lost 10 bases, and 13 bases lay in between. The germline CDR1 and CDR2 sequences are MNHEY and SVGAGI. The CDR3 is 12 amino acids. Concerning this clonotype: The antigen remains unidentified.

One entry per CDR3 protein results from TCRdb running MiXCR on the RT-PCR reads. The sample includes about 570,000 distinct CDR3 sequences, about 12% seen only once; the top ten take about a tenth. This sequence joins TRBV6-5 and TRBJ2-1; either TRBD1 or TRBD2 may supply D (5 bases each). Material: PBMCs from blood, obtained on the day of vaccination. The sequence was collected from a man aged 45-60 years who received an inactivated influenza vaccine. This CDR3 is CASSKGRREQFF. DNA for the CDR3: TGTGCCAGCAGCAAGGGACGACGGGAGCAGTTCTTC.